This note documents a single T cell receptor beta chain sequence. Its antigen remains unknown. This entry is derived from a study of cytomegalovirus exposure and HLA in healthy donors. Notes on the study in general: There was a cluster of highly shared sequence variants that was likely a sequencing artifact.

Germline V gene sequence: CDR1 MNHNS, CDR2 SASEGT. J gave up 11 bases and V 7 bases, and 4 bases lay outside the gene matches. The CDR3 spans 12 residues. 60 Vbeta and 13 Jbeta primers were used in PCR. Here immunoSEQ multiplex PCR was the method, and the copy in TCRdb shows in-frame clones only, minus some. This sample's table reports 150,000 or so clones. This receptor was taken from a woman under 30 in good health and CMV-seronegative. The chain combines TRBV6-1 with TRBJ2-1; TRBD2 matches 11 bases. Source material: PBMCs. The CDR3 protein is CASTSTSGKQFF. The CDR3 region has the DNA TGTGCCAGCACCTCGACTAGCGGGAAGCAGTTCTTC.